The rows below give T cell receptor beta chains drawn from one sample of a study of cytomegalovirus exposure and HLA in healthy donors. The protocol was immunoSEQ multiplex PCR, while the TCRdb copy is restricted to in-frame clones and leaves out a portion. Of approximately 170,000 clones in the sample, roughly 80% are singletons; the top ten hold 4.9%. Sequencing was done on a sample of PBMCs. All receptors derive from a male donor in good health and CMV-seronegative. CDR3s leave out the opening cysteine and the closing phenylalanine or tryptophan. Each record gives: clone size, J gene, V gene, CDR3 protein. Some rows have no size entry. The others give once, few or many, or a class for an expanded clone.

size: NA; J: TRBJ1-2; V: TRBV4-1; CDR3: ASSQDRAGTTRANYGYT
size: NA; J: TRBJ2-1; V: TRBV5-5; CDR3: ASSLREQF
size: few; J: TRBJ2-7; V: TRBV6-5; CDR3: ASSPTGEAYEQY
size: NA; J: TRBJ2-3; V: TRBV6-4; CDR3: ASSELAGFTDTQY
size: NA; J: TRBJ1-3; V: TRBV11-3; CDR3: ASSPAPGQGNTIY
size: few; J: TRBJ1-1; V: TRBV7-2; CDR3: ASSLWGDTEAF
size: NA; J: TRBJ1-5; V: TRBV5-6; CDR3: ASSLQDYSNQPQH
size: NA; J: TRBJ2-7; V: TRBV5-1; CDR3: ASSSGLAGHYEQY
size: NA; J: TRBJ1-2; V: TRBV19; CDR3: ASSTYGQESGYT
size: NA; J: TRBJ2-5; V: TRBV18; CDR3: ASSPRPGGGETQY
size: NA; J: TRBJ2-1; V: TRBV7-7; CDR3: ASSSGTSGYNEQF
size: NA; J: TRBJ1-5; V: TRBV5-1; CDR3: ASSLRQGADQPQH
size: NA; J: TRBJ2-5; V: TRBV4-1; CDR3: ASSQALRGGSGETQY
size: NA; J: TRBJ1-4; V: TRBV6-5; CDR3: ASSYSRDSHLF
size: NA; J: TRBJ2-1; V: TRBV29-1; CDR3: SACVVQREKSYNEQF
size: NA; J: TRBJ1-3; V: TRBV7-2; CDR3: ASSLDRSSGNTIY
size: few; J: TRBJ2-1; V: TRBV21-1; CDR3: ASSKDKDREGSNEQF
size: NA; J: TRBJ2-7; V: TRBV7-8; CDR3: ASSRRVGYEQY
size: NA; J: TRBJ2-1; V: TRBV27; CDR3: ASSVILAGGLNEQF
size: once; J: TRBJ2-1; V: TRBV5-1; CDR3: ASSLVPGAANEQF